The 23 T cell receptor beta chains below come from one sample, sequenced in a study of blood T cell repertoires in COVID-19. Data came from immunoSEQ multiplex PCR; TCRdb stores just in-frame clones and leaves some out. The sample includes about 400,000 clones, roughly 89% of them seen just once. Input material: PBMCs or T cells enriched from blood (not recorded which). Receptors were obtained from a woman aged 45-65 years who had recovered from COVID-19.

The gene calls are TRBV7-2 and TRBJ1-1, with a tentative D call TRBD1 (5 bases). This CDR3 is 15 amino acids long. Germline V gene sequence: CDR1 SGHTA, CDR2 FQGNSA. Trimming pared 1 base from V and 1 base from J, leaving 10 bases between. In nucleotides, the CDR3 is TGTGCCAGCAGCTTAGAGGGACTGAGGAACACTGAAGCTTTCTTT. This gives the protein CASSLEGLRNTEAFF.

The chain uses TRBV19 and TRBJ1-2, with TRBD1 as a possible D gene (6 bases). V was pared by 8 bases and J by 5 bases, with 21 bases between. Germline lookup yields CDR1 LNHDA and CDR2 SQIVND (reference sequence). CDR3 length: 15 residues. CDR3 loop: CASQRTASPPYGYTF. CDR3 DNA sequence: TGTGCCAGTCAACGGACAGCATCCCCACCTTATGGCTACACCTTC. Full variable domain (rest looked up from reference TRBV19 and TRBJ1-2): DGGITQSPKYLFRKEGQNVTLSCEQNLNHDAMYWYRQDPGQGLRLIYYSQIVNDFQKGDIAEGYSVSREKKESFPLTVTSAQKNPTAFYLCASQRTASPPYGYTFGSGTRLTVV.

J is TRBJ1-4 and V is TRBV15; D might be TRBD1 (5 bases). The germline V and J ends were trimmed by 5 bases and 4 bases, with 8 bases remaining between them. The germline V gene has CDR1 LNHNV and CDR2 YYDKDF (reference sequence). This CDR3 is built from 13 residues. Here the CDR3 DNA reads TGTGCCACCAGCGGGACTTATAATGAAAAACTGTTTTTT. This encodes CATSGTYNEKLFF.

The chain uses TRBV7-2 and TRBJ1-5; perhaps TRBD1 as D (5 bases). The germline CDR1 and CDR2 sequences are SGHTA and FQGNSA. The CDR3 is made up of 13 amino acids. Trimming removed 4 bases at V and 5 bases at J, with 9 bases between. CDR3 nucleotide sequence: TGTGCCAGCAGCTCCAGGGCAGATCAGCCCCAGCATTTT. It is translated as CASSSRADQPQHF. The whole variable domain, filled in from reference TRBV7-2 and TRBJ1-5, reads GAGVSQSPSNKVTEKGKDVELRCDPISGHTALYWYRQSLGQGLEFLIYFQGNSAPDKSGLPSDRFSAERTGGSVSTLTIQRTQQEDSAVYLCASSSRADQPQHFGDGTRLSIL.

This sequence joins TRBV7-8 and TRBJ1-6; D gene unclear. Germline V gene lookup returns CDR1 SGHVS and CDR2 FQNEAQ. The CDR3 has 13 residues. V gave up 2 bases and J gave up 8 bases, with 7 bases separating them. CDR3 amino acids: CASSLLLDSPLHF. CDR3 sequence (DNA): TGTGCCAGCAGCTTATTACTGGATTCACCCCTCCACTTT.

This clone was recorded a few times. The V and J genes are TRBV7-9 and TRBJ2-7, with 8 nucleotides matching TRBD1. The length of the CDR3 is 12 residues. Germline CDR1 reads SEHNR; CDR2 reads FQNEAQ (reference sequence). Trimming at V came to 2 bases and at J to 12 bases, leaving 6 bases not matched to a gene. The CDR3 sequence: CASSLYRDRLYF. The CDR3 nucleotides are TGTGCCAGCAGCTTATACCGGGACAGGCTGTACTTC.

The J gene is TRBJ1-1, the V gene TRBV3-1 (or the pseudogene TRBV3-2); TRBD1 matches at 7 bases. V was clipped by 4 bases and J by 6 bases; unmatched bases: 11. Germline loops: CDR1 LGHDT, CDR2 YNNKEL (reference sequence). The CDR3 length is 15 residues. In nucleotides, the CDR3 is TGTGCCAGCAGCCGAACGATGACAGGGAGCCCTGAAGCTTTCTTT. The encoded protein is CASSRTMTGSPEAFF.

The chain links TRBV4-2 to TRBJ2-1; tentatively, D is TRBD2 (5 bases). Germline lookup yields CDR1 LGHNA and CDR2 YNFKEQ. The CDR3 spans 13 residues. Between the trimmed V and J ends, which lost 4 bases and 9 bases, there was a span of 13 bases. The CDR3 DNA reads TGTGCCAGCAGCCCCACGGGGTGGGGTGAGCAGTTCTTC. This gives the protein CASSPTGWGEQFF.

This chain connects TRBV6-5 to TRBJ2-4; 7 nucleotides align to TRBD2. The CDR3 extends over 14 amino acids. The V segment lost 5 bases and the J segment 7 bases; nucleotides outside the gene matches: 8. Germline CDR1 and CDR2: MNHEY and SVGAGI. Written as DNA, the CDR3 is TGTGCCAGCAGTAGCTGGGGGGGGGAGAACATTCAGTACTTC. It is translated as CASSSWGGENIQYF.

This chain links TRBV15 with TRBJ1-1; TRBD1 matches at 9 bases. This CDR3 contains 15 residues. From germline, CDR1 is LNHNV and CDR2 YYDKDF (reference sequence). J was trimmed by 1 base and V by 6 bases; bases with no gene match: 6. CDR3 amino acids: CATRRGDRANTEAFF. The CDR3 DNA reads TGTGCCACCAGAAGGGGGGACAGGGCGAACACTGAAGCTTTCTTT. Looking up the rest from reference TRBV15 and TRBJ1-1 gives the full variable domain: DAMVIQNPRYQVTQFGKPVTLSCSQTLNHNVMYWYQQKSSQAPKLLFHYYDKDFNNEADTPDNFQSRRPNTSFCFLDIRSPGLGDTAMYLCATRRGDRANTEAFFGQGTRLTVV.

On this clone: The same CDR3 is also encoded by other DNA sequences in this sample. The chain joins TRBV6-1 to TRBJ1-6, with D unresolved. This CDR3 has 13 amino acids. Trimming took 1 base from V and 8 from J, leaving 6 bases between them. Germline V gene data show CDR1 as MNHNS and CDR2 as SASEGT. CDR3 sequence: CASSEDRDSPLHF. Here the CDR3 DNA reads TGTGCCAGCAGTGAAGACCGGGATTCACCCCTCCACTTT.

A word on this clone: At one of its ends the junction is not consistent with the germline gene, which may arise from a read error. The rearrangement joins TRBV15 to TRBJ1-2; 10 bases agree with TRBD1. CDR3 size: 16 residues. The germline V gene encodes CDR1 LNHNV and CDR2 YYDKDF (reference sequence). CDR3 protein: CATRRGGTGERYGYTF. DNA for the CDR3: TGTGCCACCCGCAGGGGGGGGACAGGGGAGAGGTATGGCTACACCTTC.

J is TRBJ2-3 and V is TRBV7-2; D remains ambiguous. The V gene's germline CDR1 is SGHTA and CDR2 FQGNSA. V lost 5 bases and J lost 1, with 7 bases in between. This CDR3 is 13 amino acids long. DNA of the CDR3: TGTGCCAGCAGCCTGGAGCGCACAGATACGCAGTATTTT. Protein sequence: CASSLERTDTQYF.

The chain carries TRBV9 and TRBJ1-2, with 8 bases identical to TRBD1. Germline V gives CDR1 SGDLS, CDR2 YYNGEE. The CDR3 has 16 amino acids. The V gene end was trimmed by 4 bases and the J gene end by 4 bases; junction bases not matched to a gene: 12. CDR3 amino acids: CASSPGQGGSLYGYTF. CDR3 coding DNA: TGTGCCAGCAGCCCAGGACAGGGAGGGTCCCTCTATGGCTACACCTTC.

The chain uses TRBV6-5 and TRBJ2-2, with unresolved D. Per germline, CDR1 MNHEY and CDR2 SVGAGI. Trimming cost V 5 bases and J 2 bases, with 6 bases left between them. This CDR3 spans 13 amino acids. The CDR3 nucleotides are TGTGCCAGCAGTAGCCCTAACACCGGGGAGCTGTTTTTT. Amino acids: CASSSPNTGELFF.

The rearrangement joins TRBV14 to TRBJ2-1; the match to TRBD1 covers 7 bases. This CDR3 has 15 amino acids. Looked up from germline, CDR1 is SGHDN and CDR2 is FVKESK. The junction had 8 bases not matched to a gene; V was cut back by 1 base and J by 8 bases. The CDR3: CASSQGWDSSYEQFF. CDR3 coding DNA: TGTGCCAGCAGCCAAGGATGGGACAGTTCATATGAGCAGTTCTTC. The variable domain in full, with the rest retrieved from reference TRBV14 and TRBJ2-1, is EAGVTQFPSHSVIEKGQTVTLRCDPISGHDNLYWYRRVMGKEIKFLLHFVKESKQDESGMPNNRFLAERTGGTYSTLKVQPAELEDSGVYFCASSQGWDSSYEQFFGPGTRLTVL.

The chain couples TRBV7-8 to TRBJ2-7; D possibly corresponds to TRBD2 (5 bases). CDR3 length: 12 residues. Trimming left V 5 bases short and J 6 bases short, with 11 bases between. Germline assignment: CDR1 SGHVS and CDR2 FQNEAQ. The CDR3 region has the DNA TGTGCCAGCAGCCCGAGGGTAGGCGAGCAGTACTTC. It translates to CASSPRVGEQYF.

The gene calls are TRBV10-3 and TRBJ1-3, with a tentative D call TRBD1 (6 bases). From germline, CDR1 is ENHRY and CDR2 SYGVKD. The CDR3 is 20 amino acids. Trimming pared 6 bases from V and 0 bases from J, leaving 27 bases between. As DNA, the CDR3 is TGTGCCATCAGAACCGTGTCGGACAGACGAGGAGACGTCTCTGGAAACACCATATATTTT. The encoded protein is CAIRTVSDRRGDVSGNTIYF.

This clone was seen a handful of times. The chain joins TRBV27 to TRBJ1-4; D is possibly TRBD1 (5 bases). With 2 bases removed from V and 8 bases from J, the gap between germline ends came to 12 bases. The germline V gene has CDR1 MNHEY and CDR2 SMNVEV (reference sequence). The CDR3 sequence is 14 residues long. DNA for the CDR3: TGTGCCAGCAGTTTACGGGGGTACGACGAAAAACTGTTTTTT. Residues: CASSLRGYDEKLFF. The full variable domain, rest sourced from reference TRBV27 and TRBJ1-4, is EAQVTQNPRYLITVTGKKLTVTCSQNMNHEYMSWYRQDPGLGLRQIYYSMNVEVTDKGDVPEGYKVSRKEKRNFPLILESPSPNQTSLYFCASSLRGYDEKLFFGSGTQLSVL.

CDR3: CAIRQQGNTIYF. The CDR3 region has the DNA TGTGCCATCAGACAACAGGGAAACACCATATATTTT. The genes are TRBV10-3 and TRBJ1-3; D uncertain. The length of the CDR3 is 12 residues. Trimming left V 6 bases short and J 4 bases short, with 7 bases between. Germline V gene data show CDR1 as ENHRY and CDR2 as SYGVKD.

This chain joins TRBV7-2 and TRBJ2-5; 8 bases map to TRBD1. Per germline, CDR1 SGHTA and CDR2 FQGNSA. The CDR3 length is 16 residues. V was pared by 5 bases and J by 2 bases, with 10 bases of the junction left unmatched. CDR3 amino acids: CASSPPYRGFQETQYF. CDR3 DNA sequence: TGTGCCAGCAGCCCCCCCTACAGGGGGTTTCAAGAGACCCAGTACTTC.

This rearrangement joins TRBV5-4 to TRBJ2-3, with a possible D match to TRBD2 (7 bases). CDR1 and CDR2 from the germline V gene are SGHNT and YYREEE (reference sequence). This CDR3 is built from 16 residues. Trimming took 4 bases from V and 0 from J, leaving 15 bases between them. DNA for the CDR3: TGTGCCAGCAGCACGACCGCGGGGGCCAGCACAGATACGCAGTATTTT. Protein sequence: CASSTTAGASTDTQYF.

This chain joins TRBV19 and TRBJ1-2; D possibly corresponds to TRBD1 (6 bases). Germline V gives CDR1 LNHDA, CDR2 SQIVND (reference sequence). V lost 7 bases and J lost 5, with 8 bases in between. This CDR3 is 11 amino acids long. The CDR3 bases are TGTGCCAGTACGCAGGGGTATGGCTACACCTTC. Protein product: CASTQGYGYTF.